The sequence of this T cell receptor beta chain was determined in a study of shared clonotypes between healthy human individuals. Study as a whole: Used for every donor were three CD4 naive, three CD4 memory, two CD8 naive and one CD8 memory plate.

Study-wide results and caveats: Relative to their counterparts shared across all four donors, non-shared clonotypes exhibited diminished generation probabilities. Sampling included only blood; tissue repertoires likely differ. Naive subsets generally had larger estimated richness than memory subsets.

Sequencing was performed with immunoSEQ multiplex PCR; in TCRdb, only in-frame clones are kept and a portion is missing. The sample yields around 2,000,000 clones, about 92% seen once. The naive CD8 subset, CD45RO-negative cells positively selected for CCR7, excluded terminally differentiated effector memory CD45RA+ cells. The germline V gene has CDR1 MDHEN and CDR2 SYDVKM. The J segment lost 4 bases and the V segment lost 6 bases, leaving 7 bases of the junction unmatched. CDR3 length equals 15 residues. Details on this clone: Its target is not known.

The chain joins TRBV28 to TRBJ2-1; 9 nucleotides agree with TRBD2. The sequenced sample was naive CD8+ T cells from PBMCs. The TCR sequence derives from a man in his late teens or twenties in good health. Some clones in this sample may be carry-over from other donors' samples. The CDR3 here is CASRIAGALYNEQFF. The CDR3 nucleotides read TGTGCCAGCAGGATAGCGGGAGCTTTATACAATGAGCAGTTCTTC. The entire variable domain, with the rest obtained from reference TRBV28 and TRBJ2-1, is as follows: DVKVTQSSRYLVKRTGEKVFLECVQDMDHENMFWYRQDPGLGLRLIYFSYDVKMKEKGDIPEGYSVSREKKERFSLILESASTNQTSMYLCASRIAGALYNEQFFGPGTRLTVL.